Given below is one T cell receptor beta chain in context. The source of the sample is a study of T cells in Graves' hyperthyroidism and ophthalmopathy. CDR1 is DFQATT, CDR2 SNEGSKA, per germline (reference sequence). Trimming removed 1 base from V and 4 bases from J; junction bases left unmatched: 0. This CDR3 comprises 13 residues. The CDR3 regions of TCR beta were amplified from RNA transcripts. A set of HTBI primers served as the primers for a first-round RT-PCR of the TCR CDR3. TCRdb ran MiXCR on the multiplex PCR reads and lists one entry per CDR3 protein. The table records hundreds of thousands of distinct CDR3 sequences, roughly 15% of them present only once. The PBMCs were taken from more than 8 ml of fresh peripheral blood.

This chain joins TRBV20-1 and TRBJ2-2; 7 bases map to TRBD2. Source material: blood. The clonotype originates from a woman between 45 and 65 years old with Graves' ophthalmopathy. CDR3 region: CSARGGGTGELFF. The CDR3 coding sequence is TGCAGTGCTAGAGGCGGGGGCACCGGGGAGCTGTTTTTT.